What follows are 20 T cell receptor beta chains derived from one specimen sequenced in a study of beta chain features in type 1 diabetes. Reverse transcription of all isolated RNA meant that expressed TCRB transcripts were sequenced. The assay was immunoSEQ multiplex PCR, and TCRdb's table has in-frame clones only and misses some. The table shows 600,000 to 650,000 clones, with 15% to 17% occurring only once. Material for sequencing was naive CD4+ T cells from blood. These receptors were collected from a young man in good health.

The CDR3 protein is CASSLDRILADTQYF. In nucleotides, the CDR3 is TGTGCCAGCAGTTTAGACCGCATCCTGGCAGATACGCAGTATTTT. The gene calls are TRBV27 and TRBJ2-3; D remains ambiguous. CDR3 length: 15 residues. The ends were cut back, 2 bases at V and 4 bases at J, with 13 bases in the middle. CDR1 and CDR2 (germline): MNHEY, SMNVEV (reference sequence).

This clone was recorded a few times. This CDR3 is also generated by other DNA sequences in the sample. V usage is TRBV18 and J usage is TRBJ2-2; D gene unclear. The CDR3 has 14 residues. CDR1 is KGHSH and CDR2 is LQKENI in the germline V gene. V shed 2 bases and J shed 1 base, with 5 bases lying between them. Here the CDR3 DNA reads TGTGCCAGCTCACCAGGGCAGAACACCGGGGAGCTGTTTTTT. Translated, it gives CASSPGQNTGELFF.

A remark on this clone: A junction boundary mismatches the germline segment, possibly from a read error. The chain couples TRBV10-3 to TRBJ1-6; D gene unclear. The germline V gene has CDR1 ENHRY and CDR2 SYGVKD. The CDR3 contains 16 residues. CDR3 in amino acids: CASSSLEGRNNSPLHF. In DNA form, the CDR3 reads TGTGCCAGCAGTTCCCTGGAGGGTAGGAATAATTCACCCCTCCACTTT.

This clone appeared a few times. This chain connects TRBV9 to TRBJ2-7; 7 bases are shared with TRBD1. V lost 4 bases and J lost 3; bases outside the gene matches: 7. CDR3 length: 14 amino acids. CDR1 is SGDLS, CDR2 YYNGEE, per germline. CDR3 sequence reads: CASSRTGAYYEQYF. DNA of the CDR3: TGTGCCAGCAGCAGAACAGGGGCTTACTACGAGCAGTACTTC.

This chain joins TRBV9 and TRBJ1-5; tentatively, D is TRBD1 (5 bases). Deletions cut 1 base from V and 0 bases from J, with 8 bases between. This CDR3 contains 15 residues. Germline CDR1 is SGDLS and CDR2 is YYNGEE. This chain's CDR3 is CASSVQGYSNQPQHF. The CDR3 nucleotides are TGTGCCAGCAGCGTACAGGGATATAGCAATCAGCCCCAGCATTTT.

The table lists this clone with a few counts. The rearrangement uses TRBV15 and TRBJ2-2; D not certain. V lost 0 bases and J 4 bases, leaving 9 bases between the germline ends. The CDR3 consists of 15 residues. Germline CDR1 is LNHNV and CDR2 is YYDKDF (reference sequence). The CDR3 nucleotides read TGTGCCACCAGCAGAGATCGATCCTTCACCGGGGAGCTGTTTTTT. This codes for CATSRDRSFTGELFF.

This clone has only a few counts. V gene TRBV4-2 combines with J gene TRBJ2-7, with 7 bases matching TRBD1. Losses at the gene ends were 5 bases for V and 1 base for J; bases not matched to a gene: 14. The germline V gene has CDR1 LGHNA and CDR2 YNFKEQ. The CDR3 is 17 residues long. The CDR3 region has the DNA TGTGCCAGCAGCGTCCGAAGGGGGCAGGACGATTCCTACGAGCAGTACTTC. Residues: CASSVRRGQDDSYEQYF.

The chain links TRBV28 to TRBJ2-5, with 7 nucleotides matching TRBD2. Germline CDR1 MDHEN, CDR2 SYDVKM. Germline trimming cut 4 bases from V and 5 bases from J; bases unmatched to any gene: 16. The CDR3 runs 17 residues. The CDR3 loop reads CASSSVPGTTTGETQYF. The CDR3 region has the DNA TGTGCCAGCAGTTCCGTACCCGGGACTACTACTGGGGAGACCCAGTACTTC. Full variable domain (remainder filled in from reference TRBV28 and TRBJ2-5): DVKVTQSSRYLVKRTGEKVFLECVQDMDHENMFWYRQDPGLGLRLIYFSYDVKMKEKGDIPEGYSVSREKKERFSLILESASTNQTSMYLCASSSVPGTTTGETQYFGPGTRLLVL.

The CDR3 DNA reads TGTGCCAGCAGTTACCCCGGACTAGTGAACGAGCAGTACTTC. Translation: CASSYPGLVNEQYF. This chain uses TRBV28 with TRBJ2-7; 7 positions match TRBD2. In germline, CDR1 is MDHEN, CDR2 SYDVKM. Trimming removed 4 bases from V and 5 bases from J; junction bases left unmatched: 8. This CDR3 spans 14 amino acids.

CDR3 in DNA: TGTGCCAGTAGGGCTCCTCTCAAAGTAGATACGCAGTATTTT. It is translated as CASRAPLKVDTQYF. The genes are TRBV19 and TRBJ2-3; no definite D call. Trimming shortened V by 6 bases and J by 5 bases, and 15 bases separated the two germline ends. Germline-derived CDR1 and CDR2 are LNHDA and SQIVND (reference sequence). The CDR3 is 14 residues long.

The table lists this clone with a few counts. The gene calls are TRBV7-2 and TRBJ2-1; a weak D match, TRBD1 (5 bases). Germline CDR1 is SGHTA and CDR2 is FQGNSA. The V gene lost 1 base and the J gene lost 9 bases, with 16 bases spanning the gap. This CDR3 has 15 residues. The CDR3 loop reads CASSLEPARAGEQFF. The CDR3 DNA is TGTGCCAGCAGCTTAGAACCCGCCAGGGCAGGTGAGCAGTTCTTC.

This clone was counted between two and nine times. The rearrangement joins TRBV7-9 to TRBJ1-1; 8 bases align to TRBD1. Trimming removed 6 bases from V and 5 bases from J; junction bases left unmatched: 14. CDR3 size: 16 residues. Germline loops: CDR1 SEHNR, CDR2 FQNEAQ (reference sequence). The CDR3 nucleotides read TGTGCCAGCAGTTCCGCAGGGGGCTACGCTGGAACTGAAGCTTTCTTT. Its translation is CASSSAGGYAGTEAFF.

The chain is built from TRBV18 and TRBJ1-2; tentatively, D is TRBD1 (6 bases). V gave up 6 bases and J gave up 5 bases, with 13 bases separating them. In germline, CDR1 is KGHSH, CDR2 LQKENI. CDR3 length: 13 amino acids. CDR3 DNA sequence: TGTGCCAGCTCGCGGGACACCCAATATGGCTACACCTTC. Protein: CASSRDTQYGYTF.

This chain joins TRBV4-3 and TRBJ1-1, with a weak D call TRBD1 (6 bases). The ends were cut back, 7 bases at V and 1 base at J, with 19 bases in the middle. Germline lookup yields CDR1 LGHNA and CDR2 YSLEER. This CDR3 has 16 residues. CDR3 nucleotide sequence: TGCGCCAGCACCCACACTCTGGTGGGGGCGAACACTGAAGCTTTCTTT. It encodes CASTHTLVGANTEAFF.

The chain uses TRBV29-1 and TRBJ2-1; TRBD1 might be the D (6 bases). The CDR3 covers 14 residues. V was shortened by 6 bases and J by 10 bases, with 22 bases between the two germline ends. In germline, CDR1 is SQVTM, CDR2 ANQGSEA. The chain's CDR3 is CSVDRQASRSEQFF. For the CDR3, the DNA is TGCAGCGTGGACAGACAGGCCTCCCGGAGCGAGCAGTTCTTC.

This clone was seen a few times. CDR3 bases: TGTGCTAGTGGTCTTAGCGGGAGCCAGGAGACCCAGTACTTC. It specifies CASGLSGSQETQYF. This chain links TRBV12-5 with TRBJ2-5, with TRBD2 matching over 9 bases. The CDR3 contains 14 residues. Germline assignment: CDR1 LGHNT and CDR2 FRNRAP. Trimming at V came to 5 bases and at J to 5 bases, leaving 6 bases not matched to a gene.

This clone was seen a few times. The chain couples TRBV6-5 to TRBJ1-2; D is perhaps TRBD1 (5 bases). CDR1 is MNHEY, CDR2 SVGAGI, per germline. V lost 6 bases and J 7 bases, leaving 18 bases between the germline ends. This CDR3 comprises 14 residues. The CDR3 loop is CASSRQLEGAGYTF. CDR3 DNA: TGTGCCAGCAGCCGACAGTTGGAAGGAGCTGGCTACACCTTC.

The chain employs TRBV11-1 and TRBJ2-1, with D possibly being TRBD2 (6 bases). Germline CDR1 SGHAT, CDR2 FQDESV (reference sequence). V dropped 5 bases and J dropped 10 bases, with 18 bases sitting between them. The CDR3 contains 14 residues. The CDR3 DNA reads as TGTGCCAGCAGCCCCATGGGGGGTCTGTGGGAGCAGTTCTTC. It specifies CASSPMGGLWEQFF.

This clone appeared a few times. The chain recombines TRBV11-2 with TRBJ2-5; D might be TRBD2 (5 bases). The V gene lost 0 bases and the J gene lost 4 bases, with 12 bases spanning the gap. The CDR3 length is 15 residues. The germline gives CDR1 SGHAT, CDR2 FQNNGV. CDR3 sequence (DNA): TGTGCCAGCAGCTTAGATCCGGCTAGCATAGAGACCCAGTACTTC. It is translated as CASSLDPASIETQYF.

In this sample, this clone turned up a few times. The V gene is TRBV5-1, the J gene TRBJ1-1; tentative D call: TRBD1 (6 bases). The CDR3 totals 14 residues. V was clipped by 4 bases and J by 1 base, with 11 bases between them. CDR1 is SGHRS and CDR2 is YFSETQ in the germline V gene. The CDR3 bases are TGCGCCAGCAGCGTTACAGGGTCGAACACTGAAGCTTTCTTT. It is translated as CASSVTGSNTEAFF.